Following are 15 T cell receptor beta chains from one sample sequenced in a study of OX40 agonist ivuxolimab in advanced cancers. Only in-frame clones appear in the TCRdb table, and some are missing; sequencing was by immunoSEQ multiplex PCR. The data contain about 49,000 clones, 85% of them singletons. Sample: CD4+ or CD8+ T cells sorted from blood, taken in a trial of the OX40 agonist ivuxolimab. These receptors originate from an adult with an advanced solid tumor such as melanoma, head and neck, liver or kidney cancer.

This chain joins TRBV27 and TRBJ2-7; D remains unclear. The length of the CDR3 is 13 residues. Trimming pared 8 bases from V and 0 bases from J, leaving 11 bases between. CDR1 and CDR2 from the germline V gene are MNHEY and SMNVEV (reference sequence). The CDR3 loop is CASGRTYSYEQYF. DNA of the CDR3: TGTGCCAGCGGCCGGACCTACTCCTACGAGCAGTACTTC.

The genes are TRBV28 and TRBJ1-3, with D unclear. CDR1 and CDR2 (germline): MDHEN, SYDVKM. V was cut by 5 bases and J by 1 base, with 9 bases left in between. The CDR3 is 14 amino acids. In nucleotides, the CDR3 is TGTGCCAGCAGTCCCCCCCAGTCTGGAAACACCATATATTTT. This gives the protein CASSPPQSGNTIYF. The whole variable domain, remainder taken from reference TRBV28 and TRBJ1-3, is DVKVTQSSRYLVKRTGEKVFLECVQDMDHENMFWYRQDPGLGLRLIYFSYDVKMKEKGDIPEGYSVSREKKERFSLILESASTNQTSMYLCASSPPQSGNTIYFGEGSWLTVV.

This sequence joins TRBV28 and TRBJ2-1; TRBD1 matches 8 bases. Germline V CDR1 and CDR2: MDHEN, SYDVKM. V lost 6 bases, J lost 2 bases, and 3 bases stayed unmatched. The CDR3 runs 14 residues. The CDR3: CASREQGAYNEQFF. In DNA, the CDR3 is TGTGCCAGCAGGGAACAGGGGGCCTACAATGAGCAGTTCTTC.

V is TRBV9 and J is TRBJ2-2; D is perhaps TRBD2 (5 bases). The CDR3 sequence is 16 residues long. The germline gives CDR1 SGDLS, CDR2 YYNGEE. The V end lost 0 bases, the J end lost 5 bases, and 14 bases lay between the germline ends. The CDR3 sequence is CASSVEGPPGTGELFF. Here the CDR3 DNA reads TGTGCCAGCAGCGTAGAGGGCCCGCCGGGGACCGGGGAGCTGTTTTTT.

Note on this clone: Sequence at one end of the junction differs from germline and may be a read error. The gene calls are TRBV28 and TRBJ2-3, with D unclear. This CDR3 has 12 residues. Germline CDR1 reads MDHEN; CDR2 reads SYDVKM. CDR3 DNA sequence: TGCTCGTCACGGACGCGTACAGATACGCAGTATTTT. Its protein is CSSRTRTDTQYF. Supplemented by reference TRBV28 and TRBJ2-3, the full variable domain reads DVKVTQSSRYLVKRTGEKVFLECVQDMDHENMFWYRQDPGLGLRLIYFSYDVKMKEKGDIPEGYSVSREKKERFSLILESASTNQTSMYLCSSRTRTDTQYFGPGTRLTVL.

The rearrangement uses TRBV6-5 and TRBJ1-1; D uncertain. The CDR3 has 13 residues. The V gene lost 11 bases and the J gene lost 0 bases, with 13 bases spanning the gap. Germline CDR1 and CDR2: MNHEY and SVGAGI. For the CDR3, the DNA is TGTGCCGCGCGAACCAATTTGAACACTGAAGCTTTCTTT. Its translation: CAARTNLNTEAFF.

Within the sample, this clone is medium-sized. This chain joins TRBV7-6 and TRBJ2-1; possibly TRBD2 for D (5 bases). The CDR3 is 14 residues long. Trimming shortened V by 5 bases and J by 5 bases, and 13 bases separated the two germline ends. The V gene's germline CDR1 is SGHVS and CDR2 FNYEAQ. In DNA, the CDR3 is TGTGCCAGCAGCCCTACGCGGGCCCACAATGAGCAGTTCTTC. Translation: CASSPTRAHNEQFF. Based on the CDR3 plus reference TRBV7-6 and TRBJ2-1, the full variable domain is GAGVSQSPRYKVTKRGQDVALRCDPISGHVSLYWYRQALGQGPEFLTYFNYEAQQDKSGLPNDRFSAERPEGSISTLTIQRTEQRDSAMYRCASSPTRAHNEQFFGPGTRLTVL.

The gene calls are TRBV7-9 and TRBJ2-7, with TRBD2 matching over 10 bases. The CDR3 extends over 15 amino acids. The trim removed 5 bases at V and 0 bases at J, leaving 4 bases unmatched. The germline V gene encodes CDR1 SEHNR and CDR2 FQNEAQ (reference sequence). The CDR3 region has the DNA TGTGCCAGCAGCCTACCTAGCGGGAGCTCCTACGAGCAGTACTTC. It yields the protein CASSLPSGSSYEQYF.

The chain recombines TRBV6-1 with TRBJ2-1; 8 bases match TRBD2. The CDR3 is 16 residues long. The junction had 11 bases not matched to a gene; V was cut back by 3 bases and J by 7 bases. CDR1 MNHNS and CDR2 SASEGT come from the germline V gene. The CDR3 sequence is CASSDRLAWGGNEQFF. The CDR3 DNA is TGTGCCAGCAGTGATAGACTAGCGTGGGGGGGGAATGAGCAGTTCTTC.

The CDR3 reads CATYGRDRSSYEQYF. The CDR3 nucleotides read TGTGCCACTTATGGCCGGGACAGGAGCTCCTACGAGCAGTACTTC. This chain joins TRBV28 and TRBJ2-7; 8 nucleotides line up with TRBD1. Germline V gene sequence: CDR1 MDHEN, CDR2 SYDVKM. Unmatched junction bases numbered 11, after V lost 10 bases and J lost 0 bases. The CDR3 consists of 15 residues.

This clone was found once. The chain joins TRBV7-9 to TRBJ2-7; possible D gene TRBD2, 6 bases. Germline assignment: CDR1 SEHNR and CDR2 FQNEAQ (reference sequence). V was clipped by 1 base and J by 1 base, with 8 bases between them. The CDR3 extends over 14 amino acids. In DNA, the CDR3 is TGTGCCAGCAGCTTAGGCGCGGGGTCCTACGAGCAGTACGTC. This sequence encodes CASSLGAGSYEQYV.

The rearrangement uses TRBV15 and TRBJ2-5; 11 bases match TRBD2. V shed 3 bases and J 7 bases; nucleotides not matched to a gene: 1. This CDR3 is built from 13 residues. Germline V gene data show CDR1 as LNHNV and CDR2 as YYDKDF (reference sequence). CDR3 protein: CATSSLAGGTQYF. CDR3 in DNA: TGTGCCACCAGCAGCCTAGCGGGGGGGACCCAGTACTTC.

V is TRBV10-3 and J is TRBJ2-3; D not certain. Germline CDR1 reads ENHRY; CDR2 reads SYGVKD. CDR3 size: 14 residues. This chain's CDR3 is CALRPSVIPDTQYF. DNA of the CDR3: TGTGCATTAAGGCCATCAGTGATACCAGATACGCAGTATTTT.

The V call is TRBV6-4, the J call TRBJ1-5; tentatively, D is TRBD1 (6 bases). V lost 2 bases, J lost 4 bases, and 12 bases lay in between. The germline V gene encodes CDR1 MRHNA and CDR2 SNTAGT. This CDR3 spans 15 amino acids. The CDR3 region is CASSDVDRTNQPQHF. The CDR3 DNA reads TGTGCCAGCAGTGACGTTGACAGGACAAATCAGCCCCAGCATTTT.

This clone appeared a single time. The chain uses TRBV7-9 and TRBJ1-4; unclear D gene. The V and J ends lost 5 bases and 8 bases respectively, with 21 bases between them. The CDR3 consists of 16 residues. Germline-derived CDR1 and CDR2 are SEHNR and FQNEAQ (reference sequence). The CDR3 region is CASSPRPVTAEEKLFF. The DNA of the CDR3 is TGTGCCAGCAGCCCCCGACCGGTTACCGCGGAGGAAAAACTGTTTTTT. Complete variable domain (other parts from reference TRBV7-9 and TRBJ1-4): DTGVSQNPRHKITKRGQNVTFRCDPISEHNRLYWYRQTLGQGPEFLTYFQNEAQLEKSRLLSDRFSAERPKGSFSTLEIQRTEQGDSAMYLCASSPRPVTAEEKLFFGSGTQLSVL.